A single sample gave rise to the 16 T cell receptor beta chains below, sequenced in a study of CD8 T cells in ankylosing spondylitis. TCRdb called the 5' RACE reads again in MiXCR, with one record for every CDR3 protein. The data contain fewer than 80,000 distinct CDR3 sequences, approximately 5.3% of them seen just once; the ten biggest clones take up about 2.2%. Sequencing was carried out using blood, either unsorted or a sorted T cell fraction (not recorded which). The receptors were gathered from a male donor with ankylosing spondylitis or in good health (not recorded which).

This clonotype was counted many times. This rearrangement joins TRBV7-3 to TRBJ2-1; 15 positions match TRBD2. This CDR3 spans 17 amino acids. J lost 4 bases, V lost 3 bases, and 4 bases had no gene match. Germline CDR1 SGHTA, CDR2 FQGTGA. The CDR3 coding sequence is TGTGCCAGCAGCTTTCATGGGACTAGCGGGGGGTACAATGAGCAGTTCTTC. It specifies CASSFHGTSGGYNEQFF.

At least ten counts were recorded for this clonotype. The chain has TRBV5-1 and TRBJ2-2; 9 nucleotides line up with TRBD1. This CDR3 has 16 residues. The germline gives CDR1 SGHRS, CDR2 YFSETQ. V was pared by 4 bases and J by 6 bases, with 10 bases of the junction left unmatched. CDR3 coding DNA: TGCGCCAGCAGCCATCTCAGGACAGGGGACGCCGGGGAGCTGTTTTTT. Translating it yields CASSHLRTGDAGELFF.

This clonotype occurred many times. CDR3 sequence reads: CASSGLGGYTF. The CDR3 DNA reads as TGTGCCAGCAGTGGGCTCGGTGGCTACACCTTC. This chain joins TRBV6-1 and TRBJ1-2; D is unresolved. V lost 4 bases and J 7 bases, leaving 7 bases between the germline ends. CDR1 and CDR2 from the germline V gene are MNHNS and SASEGT. CDR3 length: 11 amino acids.

This clonotype was counted many times. V is TRBV20-1 and J is TRBJ1-2; the match to TRBD1 covers 7 bases. There are 15 residues in the CDR3. Looked up from germline, CDR1 is DFQATT and CDR2 is SNEGSKA (reference sequence). The trim removed 5 bases at V and 0 bases at J, leaving 9 bases unmatched. In DNA form, the CDR3 reads TGCAGTGCTCCCCGACAGGGATCAGCTAACTATGGCTACACCTTC. It translates to CSAPRQGSANYGYTF.

This clonotype was observed many times. The chain links TRBV7-7 to TRBJ2-3; 10 nucleotides match TRBD2. The germline V gene encodes CDR1 SSHAT and CDR2 FNYEAQ (reference sequence). The length of the CDR3 is 17 residues. The trim removed 1 base at V and 0 bases at J, leaving 4 bases unmatched. The CDR3 region is CASSLELAGPSTDTQYF. The CDR3 DNA reads TGTGCCAGCAGCTTAGAACTAGCGGGACCTAGCACAGATACGCAGTATTTT.

This clonotype showed up many times. V and J are TRBV5-1 and TRBJ1-2; D gene ambiguous. Germline assignment: CDR1 SGHRS and CDR2 YFSETQ. CDR3 length: 13 amino acids. Trimming pared 2 bases from V and 2 bases from J, leaving 7 bases between. CDR3 protein: CASSFTENYGYTF. The CDR3, as DNA: TGCGCCAGCAGCTTTACAGAGAACTATGGCTACACCTTC.

This clonotype has ten or more counts. The gene calls are TRBV7-2 and TRBJ1-1, with 9 bases fitting TRBD1. Germline lookup yields CDR1 SGHTA and CDR2 FQGNSA. The V segment lost 5 bases and the J segment 0 bases; nucleotides outside the gene matches: 4. The CDR3 spans 15 residues. Here the CDR3 reads CASSARDRVNTEAFF. The CDR3 DNA reads TGTGCCAGCAGCGCCAGGGACAGGGTGAACACTGAAGCTTTCTTT.

This clonotype was counted many times. J is TRBJ2-1 and V is TRBV9, with D uncertain. There are 17 residues in the CDR3. Trimming cost V 0 bases and J 0 bases, with 13 bases left between them. Germline V gene lookup returns CDR1 SGDLS and CDR2 YYNGEE. CDR3 sequence: CASSVEWGPVSYNEQFF. The CDR3 bases are TGTGCCAGCAGCGTAGAGTGGGGTCCCGTCTCCTACAATGAGCAGTTCTTC.

The sample holds many counts of this clonotype. This sequence joins TRBV20-1 and TRBJ2-2, with TRBD1 identical over 8 bases. This CDR3 contains 16 residues. With 3 bases clipped from V and 0 bases from J, the junction kept 6 bases outside the gene matches. Germline V gene lookup returns CDR1 DFQATT and CDR2 SNEGSKA (reference sequence). The CDR3: CSARSTGGTNTGELFF. As DNA, the CDR3 is TGCAGTGCTAGGTCCACAGGGGGAACGAACACCGGGGAGCTGTTTTTT.

This clonotype was detected many times. The CDR3 region is CASSQGNGNEQFF. The CDR3 DNA reads TGTGCCAGCAGCCAAGGGAATGGCAATGAGCAGTTCTTC. This chain uses TRBV3-1 with TRBJ2-1; no reliable D call. CDR3 size: 13 residues. Germline loops: CDR1 LGHDT, CDR2 YNNKEL (reference sequence). V lost 1 base to trimming and J lost 6 bases, with 7 bases between them.

At least ten counts were recorded for this clonotype. This sequence joins TRBV28 and TRBJ2-3, with 10 bases aligning to TRBD2. Germline assignment: CDR1 MDHEN and CDR2 SYDVKM. The CDR3 spans 18 residues. The trim removed 3 bases at V and 2 bases at J, leaving 11 bases unmatched. CDR3: CASSLRFGLAENTDTQYF. The CDR3 DNA reads as TGTGCCAGCAGTTTGAGATTCGGACTAGCGGAGAACACAGATACGCAGTATTTT.

This clonotype was recorded at least ten times. The chain has TRBV14 and TRBJ1-3, with TRBD1 as a possible D gene (6 bases). Trimming pared 1 base from V and 4 bases from J, leaving 14 bases between. From germline, CDR1 is SGHDN and CDR2 FVKESK. The CDR3 length is 16 residues. CDR3 in amino acids: CASSQGTVWSGNTIYF. CDR3 nucleotides: TGTGCCAGCAGCCAAGGGACAGTCTGGTCGGGAAACACCATATATTTT.

This clonotype was seen at least ten times. The gene calls are TRBV5-6 and TRBJ2-3, with 7 bases that match TRBD1. The V gene's germline CDR1 is SGHDT and CDR2 YYEEEE. With 2 bases clipped from V and 5 bases from J, the junction kept 11 bases outside the gene matches. The CDR3 extends over 16 amino acids. The CDR3 nucleotides read TGTGCCAGCAGCTTTAACAGGGGCCGAGGTGGAGATACGCAGTATTTT. Protein product: CASSFNRGRGGDTQYF. Based on the CDR3 plus reference TRBV5-6 and TRBJ2-3, the full variable domain is DAGVTQSPTHLIKTRGQQVTLRCSPKSGHDTVSWYQQALGQGPQFIFQYYEEEERQRGNFPDRFSGHQFPNYSSELNVNALLLGDSALYLCASSFNRGRGGDTQYFGPGTRLTVL.

This clonotype was found many times. The CDR3 is CASSPKQGSGANVLTF. CDR3 DNA: TGCGCCAGCAGCCCCAAACAGGGGTCTGGGGCCAACGTCCTGACTTTC. The V and J genes are TRBV5-1 and TRBJ2-6; TRBD1 matches 7 bases. CDR3 size: 16 residues. The germline gives CDR1 SGHRS, CDR2 YFSETQ. The J segment lost 1 base and the V segment lost 4 bases, leaving 5 bases of the junction unmatched. Complete variable domain (other parts from reference TRBV5-1 and TRBJ2-6): KAGVTQTPRYLIKTRGQQVTLSCSPISGHRSVSWYQQTPGQGLQFLFEYFSETQRNKGNFPGRFSGRQFSNSRSEMNVSTLELGDSALYLCASSPKQGSGANVLTFGAGSRLTVL.

This clonotype was observed many times. The chain links TRBV6-2 or TRBV6-3 to TRBJ2-3, with D possibly TRBD2 on 5 matching bases. CDR3 length: 13 residues. CDR1 MNHEY and CDR2 SVGEGT come from the germline V gene. V was pared by 9 bases and J by 1 base, with 11 bases between. The CDR3 reads CASRDTRTDTQYF. The CDR3 DNA sequence: TGTGCCAGTCGGGATACCCGCACAGATACGCAGTATTTT.

Ten or more counts support this clonotype. The V call is TRBV12-3 or TRBV12-4, the J call TRBJ2-4; 8 bases agree with TRBD1. The J segment lost 8 bases and the V segment lost 4 bases, leaving 1 base of the junction unmatched. CDR3 length: 12 residues. CDR3 in DNA: TGTGCCAGCAGTTCACAGGGGGACATTCAGTACTTC. Protein product: CASSSQGDIQYF.